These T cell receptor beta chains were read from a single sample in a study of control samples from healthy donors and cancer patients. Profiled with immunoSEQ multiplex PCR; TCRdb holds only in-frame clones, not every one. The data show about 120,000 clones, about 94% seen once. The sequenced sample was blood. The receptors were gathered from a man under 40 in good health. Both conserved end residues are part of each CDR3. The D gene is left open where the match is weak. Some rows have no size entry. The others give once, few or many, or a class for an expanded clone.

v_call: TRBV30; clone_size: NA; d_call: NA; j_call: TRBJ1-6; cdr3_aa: CAWSGQYNSPLHF; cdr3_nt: TGTGCCTGGAGCGGACAGTATAATTCACCCCTCCACTTT
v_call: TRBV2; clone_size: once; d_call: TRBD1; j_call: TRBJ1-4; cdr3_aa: CASSNGPGGGKTNEKLFF; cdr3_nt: TGTGCCAGCAGTAATGGGCCAGGGGGCGGGAAAACTAATGAAAAACTGTTTTTT
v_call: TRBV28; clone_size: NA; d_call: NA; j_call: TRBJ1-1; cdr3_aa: CASSPLMGGTEAFF; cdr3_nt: TGTGCCAGCAGTCCCCTTATGGGGGGCACTGAAGCTTTCTTT
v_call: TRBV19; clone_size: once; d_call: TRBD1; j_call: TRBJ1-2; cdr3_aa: CASSTRTGKRVEDYGYTF; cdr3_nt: TGTGCCAGTAGTACCCGGACAGGGAAGAGGGTTGAGGACTATGGCTACACCTTC
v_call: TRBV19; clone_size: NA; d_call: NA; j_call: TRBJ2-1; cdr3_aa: CASSIEGNEQFF; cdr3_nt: TGTGCCAGTAGTATAGAGGGAAATGAGCAGTTCTTC
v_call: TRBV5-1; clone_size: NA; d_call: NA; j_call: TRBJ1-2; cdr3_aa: CASSLAETSYGYTF; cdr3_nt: TGCGCCAGCAGCTTAGCAGAAACCTCTTATGGCTACACCTTC
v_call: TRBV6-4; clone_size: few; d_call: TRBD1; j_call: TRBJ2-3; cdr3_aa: CASSDGTGLTDTQYF; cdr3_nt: TGTGCCAGCAGTGACGGGACAGGCCTCACAGATACGCAGTATTTT
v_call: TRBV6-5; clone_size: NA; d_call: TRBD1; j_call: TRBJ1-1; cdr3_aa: CASRRQGGDTEAFF; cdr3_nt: TGTGCCAGCAGGAGACAGGGTGGAGACACTGAAGCTTTCTTT
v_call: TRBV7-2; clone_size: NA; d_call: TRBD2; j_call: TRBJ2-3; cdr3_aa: CASSLGGLAGTDTQYF; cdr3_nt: TGTGCCAGCAGCTTAGGGGGACTAGCGGGAACAGATACGCAGTATTTT
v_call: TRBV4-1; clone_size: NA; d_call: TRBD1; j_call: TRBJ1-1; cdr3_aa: CASSQTGRVEAFF; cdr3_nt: TGCGCCAGCAGCCAGACAGGGAGGGTTGAAGCTTTCTTT
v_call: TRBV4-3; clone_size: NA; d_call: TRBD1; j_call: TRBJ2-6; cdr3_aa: CASSQVGQGSGANVLTF; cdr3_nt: TGCGCCAGCAGCCAAGTGGGACAGGGGTCTGGGGCCAACGTCCTGACTTTC
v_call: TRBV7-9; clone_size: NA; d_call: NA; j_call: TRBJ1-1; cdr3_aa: CASSLGGPNTEAFF; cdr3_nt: TGTGCCAGCAGCTTAGGGGGGCCTAACACTGAAGCTTTCTTT
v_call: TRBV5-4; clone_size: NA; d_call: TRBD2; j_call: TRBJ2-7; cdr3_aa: CASSSAGGYPSYEQYF; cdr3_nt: TGTGCCAGCAGCTCGGCGGGGGGCTATCCCTCCTACGAGCAGTACTTC
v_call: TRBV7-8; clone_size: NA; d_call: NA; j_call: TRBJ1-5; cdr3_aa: CASSGTAVHQPQHF; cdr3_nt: TGTGCCAGCAGCGGGACGGCGGTCCATCAGCCCCAGCATTTT
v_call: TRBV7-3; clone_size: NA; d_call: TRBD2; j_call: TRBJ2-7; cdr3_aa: CASSSRPSGGAVEQYF; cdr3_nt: TGTGCCAGCAGCTCCCGTCCTAGCGGGGGGGCCGTCGAGCAGTACTTC
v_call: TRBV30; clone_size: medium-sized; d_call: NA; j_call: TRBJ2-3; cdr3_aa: CAWGLDTQYF; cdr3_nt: TGTGCCTGGGGTCTGGATACGCAGTATTTT
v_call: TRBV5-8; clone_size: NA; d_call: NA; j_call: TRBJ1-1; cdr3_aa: CASSLRGEGGTEAFF; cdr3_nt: TGTGCCAGCAGCTTGCGGGGGGAGGGAGGCACTGAAGCTTTCTTT
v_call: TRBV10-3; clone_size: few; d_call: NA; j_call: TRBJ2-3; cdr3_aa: CAISAGDGGADTQYF; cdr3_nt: TGTGCCATCAGTGCAGGGGACGGTGGGGCAGATACGCAGTATTTT
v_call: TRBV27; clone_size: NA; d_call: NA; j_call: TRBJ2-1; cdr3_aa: CASRIDSYNEQFF; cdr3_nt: TGTGCCAGCAGAATTGACTCCTACAATGAGCAGTTCTTC
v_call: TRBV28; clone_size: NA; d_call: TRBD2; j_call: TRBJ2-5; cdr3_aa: CASRNNPASGRGTQYF; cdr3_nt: TGTGCCAGCAGAAACAACCCGGCTAGCGGGAGAGGGACCCAGTACTTC
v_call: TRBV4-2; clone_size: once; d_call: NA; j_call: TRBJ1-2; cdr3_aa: CASSQDRWQLGGYTF; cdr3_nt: TGTGCCAGCAGCCAAGATCGCTGGCAGCTCGGTGGCTACACCTTC
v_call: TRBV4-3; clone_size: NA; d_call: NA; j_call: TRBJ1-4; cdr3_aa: CASSHYNSNEKLFF; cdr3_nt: TGCGCCAGCAGCCACTATAATTCTAATGAAAAACTGTTTTTT
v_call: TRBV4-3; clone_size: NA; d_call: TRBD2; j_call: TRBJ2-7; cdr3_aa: CASSQGLAGAYHEQYF; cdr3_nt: TGCGCCAGCAGCCAAGGGCTAGCGGGGGCCTACCACGAGCAGTACTTC
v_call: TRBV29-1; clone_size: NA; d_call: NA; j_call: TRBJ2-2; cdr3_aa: CSALGWGNTGELFF; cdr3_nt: TGCAGCGCCCTCGGGTGGGGGAACACCGGGGAGCTGTTTTTT
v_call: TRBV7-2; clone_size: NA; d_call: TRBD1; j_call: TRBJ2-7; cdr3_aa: CASSLVLSTGKGYEQYF; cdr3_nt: TGTGCCAGCAGCTTAGTCCTCTCGACAGGGAAAGGCTACGAGCAGTACTTC
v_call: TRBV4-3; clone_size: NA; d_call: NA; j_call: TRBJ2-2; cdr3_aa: CASSRRRGDGVVAGELFF; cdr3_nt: TGCGCCAGCAGCCGGCGACGGGGCGACGGGGTCGTCGCCGGGGAGCTGTTTTTT
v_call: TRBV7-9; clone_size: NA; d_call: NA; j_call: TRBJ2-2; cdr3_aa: CASSLAGAGELFF; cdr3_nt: TGTGCCAGCAGCTTAGCGGGGGCCGGGGAGCTGTTTTTT
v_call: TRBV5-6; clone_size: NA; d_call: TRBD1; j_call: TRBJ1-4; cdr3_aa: CASSLAGQGPLFF; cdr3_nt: TGTGCCAGCAGCTTGGCAGGACAGGGCCCACTGTTTTTT
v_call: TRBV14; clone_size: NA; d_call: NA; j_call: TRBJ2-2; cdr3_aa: CASSPQATGELFF; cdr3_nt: TGTGCCAGCAGCCCACAGGCGACCGGGGAGCTGTTTTTT
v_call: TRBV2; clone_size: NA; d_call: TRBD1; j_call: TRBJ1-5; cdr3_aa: CASSGRQGNQPQHF; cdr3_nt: TGTGCCAGCAGTGGGAGACAGGGGAATCAGCCCCAGCATTTT
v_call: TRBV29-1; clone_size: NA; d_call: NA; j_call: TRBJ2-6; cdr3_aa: CSASGAGAGANVLTF; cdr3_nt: TGCAGCGCCTCAGGGGCGGGGGCCGGGGCCAACGTCCTGACTTTC
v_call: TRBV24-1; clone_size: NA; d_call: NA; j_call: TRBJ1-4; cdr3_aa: CATSDSGRREKLFF; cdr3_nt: TGTGCCACCAGTGATTCGGGGAGGCGTGAAAAACTGTTTTTT
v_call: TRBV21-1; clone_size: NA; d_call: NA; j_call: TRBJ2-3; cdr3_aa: CASSPGQGAYTQYF; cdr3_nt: TGTGCCAGCAGTCCGGGACAGGGGGCGTATACGCAGTATTTT
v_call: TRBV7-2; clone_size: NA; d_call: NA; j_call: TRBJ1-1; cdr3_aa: CASSLLGVEAFF; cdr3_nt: TGTGCCAGCAGCTTACTGGGAGTTGAAGCTTTCTTT
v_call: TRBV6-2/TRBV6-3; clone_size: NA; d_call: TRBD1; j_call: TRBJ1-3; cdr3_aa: CASSKSTGRGNTIYF; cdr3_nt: TGTGCCAGCAGCAAATCGACAGGGCGAGGAAACACCATATATTTT
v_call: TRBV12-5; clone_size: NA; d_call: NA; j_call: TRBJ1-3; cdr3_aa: CASGFGQFSGNTIYF; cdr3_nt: TGTGCTAGTGGGTTCGGACAGTTCTCTGGAAACACCATATATTTT
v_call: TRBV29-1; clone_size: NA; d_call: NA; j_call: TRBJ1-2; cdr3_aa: CSVEGFPGYTF; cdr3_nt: TGCAGCGTTGAGGGCTTCCCCGGCTACACCTTC
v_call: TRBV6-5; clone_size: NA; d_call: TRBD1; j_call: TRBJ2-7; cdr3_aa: CASSYEGTGSNEQYF; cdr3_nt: TGTGCCAGCAGTTACGAGGGGACAGGGTCCAACGAGCAGTACTTC
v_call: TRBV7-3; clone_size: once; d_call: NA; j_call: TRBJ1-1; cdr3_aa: CASSLYRREGTEAFF; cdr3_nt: TGTGCCAGCAGCTTATACCGCCGGGAGGGCACTGAAGCTTTCTTT
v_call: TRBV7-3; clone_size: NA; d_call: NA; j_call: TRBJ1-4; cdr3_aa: CASSSYVRLSIPIIEKLFF; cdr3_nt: TGTGCCAGCAGCTCCTATGTCAGGTTATCAATCCCAATCATCGAAAAACTGTTTTTT
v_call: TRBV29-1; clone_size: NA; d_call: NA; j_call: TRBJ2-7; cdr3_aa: CSVEEPFSTYEQYF; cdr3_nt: TGCAGCGTTGAAGAACCTTTTTCCACCTACGAGCAGTACTTC
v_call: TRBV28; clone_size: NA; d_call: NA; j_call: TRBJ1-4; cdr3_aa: CASNSLDSEKLFF; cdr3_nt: TGTGCCAGCAATTCTCTAGACAGTGAAAAACTGTTTTTT
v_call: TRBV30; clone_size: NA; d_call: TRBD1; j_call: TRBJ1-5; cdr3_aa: CAYRTGDRNQPQHF; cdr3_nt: TGTGCCTACCGGACAGGGGACCGCAATCAGCCCCAGCATTTT
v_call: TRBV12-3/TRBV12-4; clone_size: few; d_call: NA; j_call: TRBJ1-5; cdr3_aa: CASSLGTNQPQHF; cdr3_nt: TGTGCCAGCAGTTTAGGCACAAATCAGCCCCAGCATTTT
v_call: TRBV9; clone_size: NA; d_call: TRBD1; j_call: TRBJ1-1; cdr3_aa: CASSVGTAEAFF; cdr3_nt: TGTGCCAGCAGCGTCGGGACAGCTGAAGCTTTCTTT
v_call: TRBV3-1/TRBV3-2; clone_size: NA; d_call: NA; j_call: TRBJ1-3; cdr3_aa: CASSQVAGAGNTIYF; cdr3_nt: TGTGCCAGCAGCCAAGTTGCAGGGGCTGGAAACACCATATATTTT
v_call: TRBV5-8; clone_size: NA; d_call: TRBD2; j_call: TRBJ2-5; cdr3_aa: CASSLGSGGQETQYF; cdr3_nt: TGTGCCAGCAGCTTGGGGTCGGGGGGGCAAGAGACCCAGTACTTC
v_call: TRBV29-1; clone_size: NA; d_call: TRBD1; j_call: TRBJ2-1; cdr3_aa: CSVEAGTGGSYNEQFF; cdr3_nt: TGCAGCGTTGAAGCGGGGACAGGGGGGTCCTACAATGAGCAGTTCTTC
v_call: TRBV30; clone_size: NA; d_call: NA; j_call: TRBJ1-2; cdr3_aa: CAWSGGGEIYGYTF; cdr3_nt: TGTGCCTGGAGTGGCGGGGGGGAAATCTATGGCTACACCTTC
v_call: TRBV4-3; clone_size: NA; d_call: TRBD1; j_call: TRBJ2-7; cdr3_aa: CASSQTGTAREQYF; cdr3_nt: TGCGCCAGCAGCCAAACCGGGACAGCACGCGAGCAGTACTTC
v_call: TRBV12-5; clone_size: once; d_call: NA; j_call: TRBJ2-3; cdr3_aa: CASGQGLSVTDTQYF; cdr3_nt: TGTGCTAGTGGGCAGGGACTGAGTGTCACAGATACGCAGTATTTT
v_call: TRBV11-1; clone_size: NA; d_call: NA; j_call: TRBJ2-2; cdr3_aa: CASSLQGGELFF; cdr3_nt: TGTGCCAGCAGCTTACAAGGGGGGGAGCTGTTTTTT